This TCR beta chain was identified during a study of naive and memory T cell subsets. Whole-study results and caveats: Especially in CD8 cells, naive repertoires contained a few larger clonotypes, possibly CD45RA-re-expressing memory cells. Clonotypes are single alpha or beta chains, not paired receptors. In naive cells, over 85% of TCR sequences were seen only once.

A note on this clonotype: Its antigen is currently unknown.

Four subsets defined by CD45RA and CD27 were sorted after CD3, CD4, CD8 and live/dead staining. Germline CDR1 and CDR2: SGHAT and FQNNGV. There are 14 residues in the CDR3. The ends lost 2 bases at V and 5 bases at J; junction bases unmatched: 4. An equimolar mix of two oligonucleotides served as the beta constant-region primer for TRBC1 and TRBC2. TCRdb analysed the UMI-ligation and nested PCR reads with MiXCR anew, one entry per CDR3 protein. The table records 130,000 to 150,000 distinct CDR3 sequences, about a sixth of them present only once. This sequence was found in a human donor in good health. The chain joins TRBV11-2 to TRBJ2-7; 9 bases map to TRBD2. The sample was naive CD4+ T cells from blood. The CDR3 loop is CASSLWREGHEQYF. For the CDR3, the DNA is TGTGCCAGCAGCTTATGGCGGGAGGGTCACGAGCAGTACTTC. Using reference TRBV11-2 and TRBJ2-7 for the parts outside the CDR3, the full variable domain is EAGVAQSPRYKIIEKRQSVAFWCNPISGHATLYWYQQILGQGPKLLIQFQNNGVVDDSQLPKDRFSAERLKGVDSTLKIQPAKLEDSAVYLCASSLWREGHEQYFGPGTRLTVT.